Following are 8 T cell receptor beta chains from one sample sequenced in a study of T cell responses to AZD1222 COVID-19 vaccine. Profiled with immunoSEQ multiplex PCR; TCRdb holds only in-frame clones, not every one. The table lists 55,000 to 80,000 clones, roughly nine tenths of them singletons. The sample in question was peripheral blood, obtained 28 days after the second AZD1222 dose. The receptors were sampled from an adult who received the AZD1222 COVID-19 vaccine.

The gene calls are TRBV19 and TRBJ1-6; D possibly corresponds to TRBD1 (5 bases). V lost 4 bases and J 10 bases, leaving 14 bases between the germline ends. CDR3 length: 14 amino acids. CDR1 LNHDA and CDR2 SQIVND come from the germline V gene (reference sequence). CDR3 in DNA: TGTGCCAGTAGTAAAAGGGGTTTTTGGTCACCCCTCCACTTT. Translated: CASSKRGFWSPLHF.

This chain uses TRBV6-5 with TRBJ1-1, with D perhaps TRBD1 (6 bases). Germline V lookup: CDR1 MNHEY, CDR2 SVGAGI. The CDR3 has 14 residues. Deletions cut 0 bases from V and 1 base from J, with 6 bases between. The CDR3 DNA follows: TGTGCCAGCAGTTACTCGGACAGGAACACTGAAGCTTTCTTT. The encoded protein is CASSYSDRNTEAFF.

The chain employs TRBV11-2 and TRBJ2-3; 7 nucleotides line up with TRBD1. CDR3 length: 16 residues. V dropped 5 bases and J dropped 1; count of bases not matched to a gene: 9. Germline CDR1 reads SGHAT; CDR2 reads FQNNGV. DNA of the CDR3: TGTGCCAGCAGCCCTAACGCCGGGACAGGCACAGATACGCAGTATTTT. This encodes CASSPNAGTGTDTQYF.

DNA of the CDR3: TGCGCCAGCAGCCCCCGGGCTAGTCTAGATACGCAGTATTTT. Its protein product is CASSPRASLDTQYF. V is TRBV5-1 and J is TRBJ2-3, with D hard to call. The CDR3 loop spans 14 amino acids. CDR1 is SGHRS and CDR2 is YFSETQ in the germline V gene. With 4 bases removed from V and 5 bases from J, the gap between germline ends came to 14 bases. The complete variable domain, with remaining parts taken from reference TRBV5-1 and TRBJ2-3, reads KAGVTQTPRYLIKTRGQQVTLSCSPISGHRSVSWYQQTPGQGLQFLFEYFSETQRNKGNFPGRFSGRQFSNSRSEMNVSTLELGDSALYLCASSPRASLDTQYFGPGTRLTVL.

The chain has TRBV11-2 and TRBJ1-1; D remains ambiguous. Germline CDR1 is SGHAT and CDR2 is FQNNGV. The CDR3 covers 15 residues. V dropped 5 bases and J dropped 1 base, with 14 bases sitting between them. The DNA for the CDR3 is TGTGCCAGCAGCGAGTTCTGGCGGGCGAACACTGAAGCTTTCTTT. The encoded protein is CASSEFWRANTEAFF.

This clone was detected once. The CDR3 here is CASSMGHSNQPQHF. DNA of the CDR3: TGTGCCAGTAGTATGGGACATAGCAATCAGCCCCAGCATTTT. The V gene is TRBV19, the J gene TRBJ1-5, with a possible D match to TRBD1 (6 bases). Between the trimmed V and J ends, which lost 3 bases and 0 bases, there was a span of 6 bases. Germline-derived CDR1 and CDR2 are LNHDA and SQIVND (reference sequence). The CDR3 sequence is 14 residues long.

The gene calls are TRBV7-2 and TRBJ2-3; perhaps TRBD2 as D (5 bases). V was cut by 2 bases and J by 2 bases, with 14 bases left in between. Germline CDR1 reads SGHTA; CDR2 reads FQGNSA. The CDR3 is 16 amino acids. Here the CDR3 DNA reads TGTGCCAGCAGCTTAAGAATTGGACTTCACACAGATACGCAGTATTTT. The encoded protein is CASSLRIGLHTDTQYF. Full variable domain (rest looked up from reference TRBV7-2 and TRBJ2-3): GAGVSQSPSNKVTEKGKDVELRCDPISGHTALYWYRQSLGQGLEFLIYFQGNSAPDKSGLPSDRFSAERTGGSVSTLTIQRTQQEDSAVYLCASSLRIGLHTDTQYFGPGTRLTVL.

The CDR3 DNA is TGCAGCACAAGGGACAGAACTTTAATTAAAGAGACCCAGTACTTC. Protein: CSTRDRTLIKETQYF. V usage is TRBV29-1 and J usage is TRBJ2-5; 7 nucleotides agree with TRBD1. Unmatched junction bases numbered 15, after V lost 8 bases and J lost 3 bases. This CDR3 has 15 amino acids. Per the germline V gene, CDR1 is SQVTM and CDR2 is ANQGSEA.